Listed below are T cell receptor beta chains from one sample, sequenced in a study of CD8 T cells in ankylosing spondylitis. TCRdb used MiXCR to reprocess the 5' RACE reads, holding one entry per CDR3 protein. The repertoire has some 87,000 distinct CDR3 sequences, around 9.4% of them found once; the top ten carry 4% to 5.5%. The sequencing sample was made of blood, either unsorted or a sorted T cell fraction (not recorded which). The receptors derive from a male donor with ankylosing spondylitis or in good health (not recorded which). Both conserved end residues are part of each CDR3. The order of the fields is D gene, J gene, clone size, V gene, CDR3 protein, CDR3 DNA. D genes are given only for firm matches. Clone size is stated in some rows and not others, as once, few, many or a class when expanded.

- TRBJ1-1 many TRBV3-1 CASSQDQQSAFF TGTGCCAGCAGCCAAGATCAACAGTCGGCTTTCTTT
- TRBJ1-1 many TRBV11-2 CASSILNTEAFF TGTGCCAGCAGTATTCTGAACACTGAAGCTTTCTTT
- TRBJ2-3 many TRBV20-1 CSARDPFSTDTQYF TGCAGTGCTAGAGATCCCTTTAGCACAGATACGCAGTATTTT
- TRBJ2-2 - TRBV19 CASQRAGELFF TGTGCCAGTCAGCGGGCAGGGGAGCTGTTTTTT
- TRBJ1-1 many TRBV7-6 CASSLGGTPNTEAFF TGTGCCAGCAGCTTGGGGGGGACGCCGAACACTGAAGCTTTCTTT
TRBD1 TRBJ2-1 - TRBV20-1 CSAGETGGGTYNEQFF TGCAGTGCTGGGGAGACAGGGGGCGGAACTTACAATGAGCAGTTCTTC
TRBD2 TRBJ2-3 few TRBV3-1 CASSQELADVSTDTQYF TGTGCCAGCAGCCAAGAACTAGCGGACGTTAGCACAGATACGCAGTATTTT
TRBD2 TRBJ2-1 many TRBV9 CASSAGTSGASYNEQFF TGTGCCAGCAGCGCCGGGACTAGCGGAGCCTCCTACAATGAGCAGTTCTTC
TRBD2 TRBJ2-3 many TRBV5-1 CASSTPTSGAPDTQYF TGCGCCAGCAGCACGCCGACTAGCGGGGCCCCAGATACGCAGTATTTT
- TRBJ1-2 few TRBV5-1 CASSLGRGIGGYTF TGCGCCAGCAGCTTGGGGCGGGGAATCGGTGGCTACACCTTC
TRBD1 TRBJ1-3 many TRBV28 CASSLLGTGGRNTIYF TGTGCCAGCAGCCTTCTGGGGACAGGGGGCCGGAACACCATATATTTT
TRBD2 TRBJ2-1 many TRBV9 CASSVVSLAGGTYNEQFF TGTGCCAGCAGCGTAGTTTCTCTAGCGGGGGGGACTTACAATGAGCAGTTCTTC
- TRBJ1-3 many TRBV28 CASSSPGTQANTIYF TGTGCCAGCAGTTCGCCCGGGACACAGGCAAACACCATATATTTT
- TRBJ2-3 few TRBV5-1 CASSIRPVGEDTQYF TGCGCCAGCAGCATTCGACCGGTGGGGGAGGATACGCAGTATTTT
TRBD1 TRBJ2-7 - TRBV5-1 CASSLLGQGVYEQYF TGCGCCAGCAGCCTTCTGGGGCAGGGGGTCTACGAGCAGTACTTC
- TRBJ2-3 many TRBV5-1 CASSLGSDTQYF TGCGCCAGCAGCTTAGGGTCAGATACGCAGTATTTT
- TRBJ2-7 many TRBV27 CASSFRQGYNEQYF TGTGCCAGCAGTTTCCGCCAGGGGTACAACGAGCAGTACTTC
- TRBJ2-7 many TRBV2 CASSESPGEVNEQYF TGTGCCAGCAGTGAAAGTCCCGGGGAGGTAAACGAGCAGTACTTC
TRBD2 TRBJ2-4 many TRBV20-1 CSAPLAGGDIQYF TGCAGTGCTCCGCTAGCGGGGGGGGACATTCAGTACTTC
- TRBJ1-6 many TRBV28 CASSLPPQSSYNSPLHF TGTGCCAGCAGTTTACCTCCCCAGAGCTCCTATAATTCACCCCTCCACTTT
- TRBJ2-1 many TRBV28 CASSLGGGASYNEQFF TGTGCCAGCAGTTTAGGAGGCGGGGCTTCCTACAATGAGCAGTTCTTC
- TRBJ2-6 many TRBV27 CASIPDGYSGANVLTF TGTGCCAGCATTCCGGACGGATACTCTGGGGCCAACGTCCTGACTTTC
- TRBJ2-5 few TRBV7-3 CASSSRQGAQETQYF TGTGCCAGCAGCTCGCGACAAGGGGCTCAAGAGACCCAGTACTTC
TRBD1 TRBJ1-1 many TRBV7-9 CASRRRPGQGGDTEAFF TGTGCCAGCAGACGTCGCCCCGGACAGGGTGGGGACACTGAAGCTTTCTTT
TRBD2 TRBJ2-3 many TRBV5-1 CASSSERGPPDTQYF TGCGCCAGCAGCTCCGAGCGGGGGCCCCCAGATACGCAGTATTTT
TRBD2 TRBJ2-3 many TRBV12-3/TRBV12-4 CASRPGGLITDTQYF TGTGCCAGCAGACCGGGGGGGCTCATCACAGATACGCAGTATTTT
- TRBJ2-1 many TRBV9 CASSVEFGHEQFF TGTGCCAGCAGCGTAGAGTTCGGGCATGAGCAGTTCTTC
- TRBJ2-1 many TRBV2 CAIRDSYNEQFF TGTGCCATCCGGGACTCTTACAATGAGCAGTTCTTC
- TRBJ2-2 - TRBV5-4 CASSGLSLGGTGELFF TGTGCCAGCAGCGGGCTCTCCCTCGGGGGCACCGGGGAGCTGTTTTTT
- TRBJ1-1 many TRBV30 CAWRQENTEAFF TGTGCCTGGCGACAGGAGAACACTGAAGCTTTCTTT
TRBD2 TRBJ2-3 many TRBV9 CASSVGTSGTDTQYF TGTGCCAGCAGCGTAGGGACTAGCGGTACAGATACGCAGTATTTT
TRBD1 TRBJ1-4 - TRBV3-1 CASSQGPGQGSEKLFF TGTGCCAGCAGCCAAGGGCCGGGACAGGGGAGTGAAAAACTGTTTTTT